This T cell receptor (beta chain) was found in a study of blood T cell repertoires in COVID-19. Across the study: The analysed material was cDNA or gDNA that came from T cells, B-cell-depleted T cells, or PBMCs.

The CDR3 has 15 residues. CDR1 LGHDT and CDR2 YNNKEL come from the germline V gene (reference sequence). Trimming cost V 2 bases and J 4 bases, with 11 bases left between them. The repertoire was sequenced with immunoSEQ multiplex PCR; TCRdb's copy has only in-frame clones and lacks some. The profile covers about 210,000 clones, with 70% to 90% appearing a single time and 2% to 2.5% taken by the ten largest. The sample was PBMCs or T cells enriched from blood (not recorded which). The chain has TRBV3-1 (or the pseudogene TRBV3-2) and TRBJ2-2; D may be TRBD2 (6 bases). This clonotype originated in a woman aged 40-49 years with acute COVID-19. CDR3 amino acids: CASSQWAGSTGELFF. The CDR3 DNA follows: TGTGCCAGCAGCCAATGGGCGGGATCCACCGGGGAGCTGTTTTTT.